The clone carrying this T cell receptor beta chain was recorded only once. No antigen is known for it. This entry comes from a study of cytomegalovirus exposure and HLA in healthy donors. Points from the study as a whole: Fewer N-insertions than the roughly 670-donor mean were reportedly shown by an Asian-associated ancestry cluster in a later analysis. Association of a missense DCLRE1C variant with TCR beta V- and J-gene trimming was reported in a later analysis. It was shown in a later analysis that HLA-associated TCR beta chains were more clonally expanded than other, equally common chains.

Everyone who donated was a healthy bone marrow donor. The length of the CDR3 is 15 residues. V lost 10 bases and J lost 0, with 16 bases in between. Germline V lookup: CDR1 MNHEY, CDR2 SVGAGI. In the PCR, 60 Vbeta and 13 Jbeta primers were used. The method was immunoSEQ multiplex PCR; TCRdb's version includes in-frame clones alone and lacks a portion of them. The repertoire holds some 220,000 clones, with about 89% as singletons. The J gene is TRBJ1-3, the V gene TRBV6-5, with D maybe TRBD1 (5 bases). The clonotype was recovered from a woman younger than 30 in good health and CMV-seronegative. Sequencing used PBMCs. CDR3 in DNA: TGTGCCACCTCAGGAGGGGCGAACTCTGGAAACACCATATATTTT. This encodes CATSGGANSGNTIYF.